This TCR beta chain comes out of a study of T cells after yellow fever vaccination. Study overall: When fractions had low cell numbers, they were prepared with SMART-Seq v4 Ultra Low Input. Study-wide results and limits: High-abundance clonotypes from the bulk population could contaminate FACS-sorted repertoires. Clonotypes shared by both compartments, CD4 and CD8, made up a small share.

A single record per CDR3 protein comes from TCRdb applying MiXCR to the 5' RACE reads. The repertoire holds more than 350,000 distinct CDR3 sequences, with around a tenth as singletons. Notes on this clonotype: Antigen specificity is unknown.

Germline V CDR1 and CDR2: DFQATT, SNEGSKA (reference sequence). The CDR3 is 12 residues long. With 5 bases clipped from V and 4 bases from J, the junction kept 4 bases outside the gene matches. The chain is built from TRBV20-1 and TRBJ2-7, with 8 bases lining up with TRBD1. The sequencing here drew on PBMCs, taken on the day of the first yellow fever vaccination. The TCR originated in a man aged 18-30 years who received the YFV17D yellow fever vaccine. The CDR3 coding sequence is TGCAGTGCTGAAACAGGGGGATACGAGCAGTACGTC. Protein product: CSAETGGYEQYV.